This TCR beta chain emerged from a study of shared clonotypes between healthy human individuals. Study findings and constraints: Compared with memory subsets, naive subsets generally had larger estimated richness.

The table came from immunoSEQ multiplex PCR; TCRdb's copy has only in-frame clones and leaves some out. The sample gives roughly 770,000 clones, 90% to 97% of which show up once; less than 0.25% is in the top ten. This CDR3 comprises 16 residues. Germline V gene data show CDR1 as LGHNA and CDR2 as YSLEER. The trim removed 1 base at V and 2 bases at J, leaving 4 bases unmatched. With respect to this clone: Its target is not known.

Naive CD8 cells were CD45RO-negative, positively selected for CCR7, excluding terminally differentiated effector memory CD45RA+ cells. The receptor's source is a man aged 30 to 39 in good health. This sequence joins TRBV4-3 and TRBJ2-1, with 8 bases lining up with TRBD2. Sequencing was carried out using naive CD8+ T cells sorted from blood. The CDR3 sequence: CASSQVSGSAYNEQFF. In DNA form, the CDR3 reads TGCGCCAGCAGCCAAGTAAGCGGGAGTGCCTACAATGAGCAGTTCTTC.